This T cell receptor beta chain was obtained from a study of vaccination and CD4 T cells after COVID-19. This clonotype turned up a few times. Its target is unknown. Time point specified: late sampling 161 to 241 days after vaccination in a few convalescent patients. This sample's treatment: approximately 10-day PBMC culture with coronavirus spike peptide pools or control peptides (ViraFEST assay). With 5 bases clipped from V and 6 bases from J, the junction kept 5 bases outside the gene matches. The CDR3 has 13 residues. Per the germline V gene, CDR1 is MNHNS and CDR2 is SASEGT. Scientists ran DNA taken from cultured CD4+ T cells through the Oncomine TCR Beta short-read assay for sequencing. TCRdb redid the calling of the PCR reads with MiXCR, one entry per CDR3 protein. Among about 25,000 distinct CDR3 sequences listed, 36% were seen once.

The source of this sequence is a human donor who had recovered from COVID-19. The sequencing used CD4+ T cells from blood, cultured in vitro, collected about 7 months after SARS-CoV-2 vaccination. This chain links TRBV6-1 with TRBJ2-5; TRBD1 matches at 8 bases. For the CDR3, the DNA is TGTGCCAGCAGTCCGGACAGGGCCCAGACCCAGTACTTC. Protein: CASSPDRAQTQYF.